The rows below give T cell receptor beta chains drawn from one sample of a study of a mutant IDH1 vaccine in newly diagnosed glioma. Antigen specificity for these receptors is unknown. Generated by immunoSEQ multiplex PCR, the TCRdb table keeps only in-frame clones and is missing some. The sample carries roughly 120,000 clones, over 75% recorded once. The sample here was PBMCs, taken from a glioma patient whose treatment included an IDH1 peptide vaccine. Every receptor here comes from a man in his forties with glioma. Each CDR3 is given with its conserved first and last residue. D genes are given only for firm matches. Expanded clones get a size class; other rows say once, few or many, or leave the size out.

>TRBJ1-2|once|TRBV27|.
CASGFWASGGYTF
TGTGCCAGCGGTTTCTGGGCCTCAGGGGGCTACACCTTC
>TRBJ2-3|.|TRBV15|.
CATSRDTILRGSTDTQYF
TGTGCCACCAGCAGAGATACGATCCTCAGGGGAAGTACAGATACGCAGTATTTT
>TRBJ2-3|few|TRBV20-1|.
CSEPRGNTQYF
TGCAGTGAGCCCAGGGGAAATACGCAGTATTTT
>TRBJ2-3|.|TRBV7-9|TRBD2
CASSKGTSGSTDTQYF
TGTGCCAGCAGTAAAGGGACTAGCGGTAGCACAGATACGCAGTATTTT
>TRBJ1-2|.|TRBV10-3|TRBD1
CAISGAAGTGRIYGYTF
TGTGCCATCAGTGGAGCCGCCGGGACAGGAAGGATTTATGGCTACACCTTC
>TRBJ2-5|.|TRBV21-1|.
CASSKKGREETQYF
TGTGCCAGCAGCAAAAAGGGCAGGGAAGAGACCCAGTACTTC
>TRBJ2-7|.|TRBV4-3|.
CASSQEGGSYEQYF
TGCGCCAGCAGCCAGGAAGGGGGTTCCTACGAGCAGTACTTC
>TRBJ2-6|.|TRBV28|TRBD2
CASSRPGLAVSGANVLTF
TGTGCCAGCAGTCGGCCGGGACTAGCGGTCTCTGGGGCCAACGTCCTGACTTTC
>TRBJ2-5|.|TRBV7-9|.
CASSPGLKQETQYF
TGTGCCAGCAGCCCAGGACTGAAGCAAGAGACCCAGTACTTC
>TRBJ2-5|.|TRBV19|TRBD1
CASSIGAGGKETQYF
TGTGCCAGTAGTATAGGCGCAGGGGGCAAAGAGACCCAGTACTTC
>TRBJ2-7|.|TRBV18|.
CASSPGGMYEQYF
TGTGCCAGCTCACCAGGGGGTATGTACGAGCAGTACTTC
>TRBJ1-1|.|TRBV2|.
CASTYTEAFF
TGTGCCAGCACTTACACTGAAGCTTTCTTT
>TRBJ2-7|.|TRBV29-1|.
CSVTLSYEQYF
TGCAGCGTTACACTCTCCTACGAGCAGTACTTC
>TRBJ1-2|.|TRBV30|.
CAWIRAETQSYTF
TGTGCCTGGATTAGGGCAGAAACTCAAAGCTACACCTTC
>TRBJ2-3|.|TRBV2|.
CASPTGHSTDTQYF
TGTGCCAGCCCAACGGGACACAGCACAGATACGCAGTATTTT
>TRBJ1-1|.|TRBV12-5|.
CASGLDTNTEAFF
TGTGCTAGTGGTTTAGATACTAACACTGAAGCTTTCTTT
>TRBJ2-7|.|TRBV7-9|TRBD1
CASSSTGTGGSEQYF
TGTGCCAGCAGCTCCACCGGGACAGGGGGTAGCGAGCAGTACTTC
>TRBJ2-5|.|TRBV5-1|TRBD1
CASSAMTGKQETQYF
TGCGCCAGCAGCGCCATGACAGGGAAACAAGAGACCCAGTACTTC
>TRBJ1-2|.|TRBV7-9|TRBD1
CASSEDRAPSNYGYTF
TGTGCCAGCAGCGAGGACAGGGCCCCTTCTAACTATGGCTACACCTTC
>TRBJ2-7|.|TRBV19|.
CASSTQVNYEQYF
TGTGCCAGTAGTACCCAGGTAAACTACGAGCAGTACTTC
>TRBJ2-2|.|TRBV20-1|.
CSAILTGELFF
TGCAGTGCTATTCTTACCGGGGAGCTGTTTTTT
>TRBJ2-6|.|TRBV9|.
CASSPRVANVLTF
TGTGCCAGCAGCCCCCGCGTGGCCAACGTCCTGACTTTC
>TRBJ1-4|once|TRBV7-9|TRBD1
CASSLFVRGQNEKLFF
TGTGCCAGCAGCTTGTTTGTTCGGGGACAGAATGAAAAACTGTTTTTT
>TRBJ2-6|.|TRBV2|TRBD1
CASSEDRGPGANVLTF
TGTGCCAGCAGTGAAGACAGGGGGCCTGGGGCCAACGTCCTGACTTTC
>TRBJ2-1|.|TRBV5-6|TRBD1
CASLVQGAPVYNEQFF
TGTGCCAGTCTCGTTCAGGGGGCTCCGGTGTACAATGAGCAGTTCTTC
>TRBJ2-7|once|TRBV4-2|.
CASSRGLYEQYF
TGTGCCAGCAGTCGGGGATTATACGAGCAGTACTTC
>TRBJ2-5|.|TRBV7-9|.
CASSPRGETQYF
TGTGCCAGCAGCCCAAGGGGAGAGACCCAGTACTTC
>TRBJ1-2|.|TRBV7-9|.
CASSLVPSAPNYGYTF
TGTGCCAGCAGCTTAGTTCCCTCGGCTCCTAACTATGGCTACACCTTC
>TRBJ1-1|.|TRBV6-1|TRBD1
CASSENRGRGTEAFF
TGTGCCAGCAGTGAAAACAGGGGGCGGGGGACTGAAGCTTTCTTT
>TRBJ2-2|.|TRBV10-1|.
CASSEKTETGELFF
TGCGCCAGCAGTGAGAAAACAGAGACCGGGGAGCTGTTTTTT
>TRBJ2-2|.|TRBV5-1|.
CASSGRTVNTGELFF
TGCGCCAGCAGCGGAAGGACAGTGAACACCGGGGAGCTGTTTTTT
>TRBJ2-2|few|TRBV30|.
CAWSVLQGPGELFF
TGTGCCTGGAGTGTACTACAGGGTCCCGGGGAGCTGTTTTTT
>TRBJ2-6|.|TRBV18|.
CASSQNSGANVLTF
TGTGCCAGCTCACAGAACTCTGGGGCCAACGTCCTGACTTTC
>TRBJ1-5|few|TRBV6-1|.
CASSEALASQPQHF
TGTGCCAGCAGTGAAGCGCTAGCCTCTCAGCCCCAGCATTTT
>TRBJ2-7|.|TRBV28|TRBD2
CASRPSGGLAAYEQYF
TGTGCCAGCAGGCCCTCGGGGGGGCTAGCGGCCTACGAGCAGTACTTC
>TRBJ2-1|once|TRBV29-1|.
CSVDRDWGYNEQFF
TGCAGCGTAGACCGGGACTGGGGCTACAATGAGCAGTTCTTC
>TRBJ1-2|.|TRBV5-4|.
CASSLAGAGGYTF
TGTGCCAGCAGCTTGGCCGGGGCAGGCGGCTACACCTTC
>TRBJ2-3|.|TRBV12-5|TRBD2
CASGSAGGPTDTQYF
TGTGCTAGTGGTTCGGCGGGGGGGCCGACAGATACGCAGTATTTT
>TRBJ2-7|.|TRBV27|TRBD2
CASSLIPSGHEQYF
TGTGCCAGCAGTTTAATCCCTAGCGGCCACGAGCAGTACTTC
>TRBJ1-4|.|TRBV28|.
CASSIASPGKLFF
TGTGCCAGCAGTATAGCTAGCCCGGGAAAACTGTTTTTT
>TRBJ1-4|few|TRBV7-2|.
CASTKGFSEKLFF
TGTGCCAGCACTAAAGGGTTTAGTGAAAAACTGTTTTTT
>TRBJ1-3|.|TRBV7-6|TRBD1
CASSLAKGARAGNTIYF
TGTGCCAGCAGCTTAGCCAAGGGGGCGAGGGCTGGAAACACCATATATTTT
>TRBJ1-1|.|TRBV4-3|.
CASSQESSVFGAKAFF
TGCGCCAGCAGCCAAGAATCCTCGGTCTTTGGGGCCAAAGCTTTCTTT
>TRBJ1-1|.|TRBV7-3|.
CASSFQGTEAFF
TGTGCCAGCAGCTTCCAGGGAACTGAAGCTTTCTTT
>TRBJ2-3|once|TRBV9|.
CASSPQGTEGIADTQYF
TGTGCCAGCAGCCCCCAGGGGACCGAAGGAATAGCAGATACGCAGTATTTT
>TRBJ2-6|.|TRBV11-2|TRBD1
CASSIGTAGANVLTF
TGTGCCAGCAGCATCGGGACAGCTGGGGCCAACGTCCTGACTTTC
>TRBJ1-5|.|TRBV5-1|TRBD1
CASSARDREVNQPQHF
TGCGCCAGCAGCGCCCGGGACAGGGAAGTAAATCAGCCCCAGCATTTT
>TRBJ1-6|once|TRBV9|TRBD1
CASSVTGTENSPLHF
TGTGCCAGCAGCGTAACGGGGACAGAGAATTCACCCCTCCACTTT
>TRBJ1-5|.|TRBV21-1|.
CASSTRRTGNFQPQHF
TGTGCCAGCAGCACCCGTCGGACAGGGAATTTTCAGCCCCAGCATTTT
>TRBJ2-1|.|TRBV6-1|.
CATRHGGISNEQFF
TGTGCCACCCGACATGGCGGGATCTCCAATGAGCAGTTCTTC
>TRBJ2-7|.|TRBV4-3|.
CASSRGFNSYEQYF
TGCGCCAGCAGTAGAGGGTTCAACTCCTACGAGCAGTACTTC
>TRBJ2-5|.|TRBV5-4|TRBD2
CASSLRASGGETQYF
TGTGCCAGCAGCTTGAGGGCTAGCGGGGGAGAGACCCAGTACTTC
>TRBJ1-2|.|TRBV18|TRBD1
CASSSPGTGDYGYTF
TGTGCCAGCTCATCCCCCGGGACAGGGGACTATGGCTACACCTTC
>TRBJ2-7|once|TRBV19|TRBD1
CASSNRDSSYEQYF
TGTGCCAGTAGTAATCGGGACAGCTCCTACGAGCAGTACTTC
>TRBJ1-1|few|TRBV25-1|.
CASSAGLNSNTEAFF
TGTGCCAGCAGTGCAGGGCTGAACTCGAACACTGAAGCTTTCTTT
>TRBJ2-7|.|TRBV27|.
CASSLAAPYEQYF
TGTGCCAGCAGTTTAGCAGCACCCTACGAGCAGTACTTC
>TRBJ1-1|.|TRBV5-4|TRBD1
CASSFRDRRNTEAFF
TGTGCCAGCAGCTTCCGGGACAGGAGGAACACTGAAGCTTTCTTT
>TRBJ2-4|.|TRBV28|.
CASSLAGELAKNIQYF
TGTGCCAGCAGTTTAGCGGGCGAGCTAGCCAAAAACATTCAGTACTTC